This T cell receptor beta chain was sequenced in a study of T cell repertoires in cytomegalovirus infection. Study-level background: Selected CMV epitopes included recently identified HLA-C-restricted ones as well as well-studied HLA-B-restricted ones.

Study conclusions and caveats: The study identified carriers of CMV plus the relevant HLA from cumulative public TCR beta family frequency. Predominance within the ex vivo response was attributable to HLA-C-restricted CMV-specific TCR beta clonotypes.

In regard to this clonotype: Its antigen is unknown.

TCRdb redid the calling of the reads with MiXCR, one entry per CDR3 protein. The sample records 300,000 to 400,000 distinct CDR3 sequences, about 29% being singletons. There are 16 residues in the CDR3. Trimming shortened V by 7 bases and J by 0 bases, and 18 bases separated the two germline ends. Germline CDR1 MNHEY, CDR2 SVGEGT. The receptor was isolated from a human donor in good health (CMV status not recorded). Some clones in this sample may be carry-over from other donors' samples. The input for sequencing was cultured PBMCs, taken from culture after CMV antigen stimulation. The J gene is TRBJ1-2, the V gene TRBV6-2 or TRBV6-3, with a weak D call TRBD1 (6 bases). The CDR3 loop reads CASKGGAKWANYGYTF. The DNA for the CDR3 is TGTGCCAGCAAGGGGGGGGCCAAATGGGCTAACTATGGCTACACCTTC.